This TCR beta chain was sequenced for a study of blood T cell repertoires in COVID-19. Cohorts were determined from participant-reported clinical history. No more than 2 weeks before study entry, exposed participants had met a case of COVID-19. The CDR3 is 14 amino acids. CDR1 and CDR2 (germline): MNHEY, SVGAGI. V lost 2 bases, J lost 6 bases, and 8 bases lay in between. Generated by immunoSEQ multiplex PCR, the TCRdb table keeps only in-frame clones and is missing some. This sample carries around 200,000 clones, 86% of them seen once, and the ten largest clones take 4.5% to 5.5%. The V gene is TRBV6-5, the J gene TRBJ1-6, with D unresolved. Sequenced sample: PBMCs or T cells enriched from blood (not recorded which). The receptor was derived from a woman aged 25-40 years who had been exposed to COVID-19. The CDR3 sequence: CASSYNIRNSPLHF. Written as DNA, the CDR3 is TGTGCCAGCAGTTACAACATTCGTAATTCACCCCTCCACTTT.